Following are 2 T cell receptor beta chains from one sample sequenced in a study of blood T cell repertoires in COVID-19. Repertoires were generated with immunoSEQ multiplex PCR, while TCRdb's copy carries only in-frame clones and drops some. Here the sample spans roughly 200,000 clones, around 88% being singletons. Sequencing was carried out using peripheral blood. These receptors came from a man aged 18-30 years with active or convalescent COVID-19.

The chain employs TRBV3-1 (or the pseudogene TRBV3-2) and TRBJ2-5, with D possibly being TRBD1 (5 bases). Germline CDR1 is LGHDT and CDR2 is YNNKEL (reference sequence). With 2 bases removed from V and 5 bases from J, the gap between germline ends came to 15 bases. The CDR3 is 15 residues long. The CDR3 region has the DNA TGTGCCAGCAGCCAAAATCGGCAGGGTGGTGAGACCCAGTACTTC. As protein: CASSQNRQGGETQYF.

The chain carries TRBV30 and TRBJ1-6; 7 bases map to TRBD1. The junction had 5 bases not matched to a gene; V was cut back by 2 bases and J by 1 base. The CDR3 runs 16 residues. Germline V gene lookup returns CDR1 GTSNPN and CDR2 SVGIG (reference sequence). The DNA of the CDR3 is TGTGCCTGGAGTCTTAGGGGGCGATCCTATAATTCACCCCTCCACTTT. Translating gives CAWSLRGRSYNSPLHF. Looking up the rest from reference TRBV30 and TRBJ1-6 gives the full variable domain: SQTIHQWPATLVQPVGSPLSLECTVEGTSNPNLYWYRQAAGRGLQLLFYSVGIGQISSEVPQNLSASRPQDRQFILSSKKLLLSDSGFYLCAWSLRGRSYNSPLHFGNGTRLTVT.